The clone carrying this T cell receptor (beta chain) was picked up a small number of times. Its antigen is not known. Germline V gene sequence: CDR1 SGHRS, CDR2 YFSETQ. V trimming: 4 bases; J trimming: 6 bases; junction bases outside the gene matches: 6. The CDR3 covers 14 residues. 5'-RACE, quantitative and with molecular barcodes, yielded the TCR beta libraries. TCRdb re-called the 5' RACE reads through MiXCR, storing one row per CDR3 protein. The data contain almost 400,000 distinct CDR3 sequences, 20% to 25% of them singletons. This sample was included in a study of CD8 T cells in ankylosing spondylitis. The study's findings and limits: Peripheral blood held disease-linked clones only at relatively low frequency, and these were CD8+. A motif in TCR beta, a set of roughly eight highly homologous variants, appeared characteristic of ankylosing spondylitis blood. Reportedly, significant enrichment of disease-linked clones occurred in matched ankylosing spondylitis synovial fluid. In synovial fluid and blood from reactive arthritis, some motif variants were previously reported.

The receptor comes from a male donor with ankylosing spondylitis. Material: blood, either unsorted or a sorted T cell fraction (not recorded which). The chain uses TRBV5-1 and TRBJ1-4; 7 bases line up with TRBD1. CDR3 bases: TGCGCCAGCAGCAGAGGGGGCGCGGATGAAAAACTGTTTTTT. Its protein product is CASSRGGADEKLFF.